A selection of T cell receptor beta chains follows, all from one sample in a study of blood T cell repertoires in COVID-19. Repertoires were generated with immunoSEQ multiplex PCR, while TCRdb's copy carries only in-frame clones and drops some. The sample consists of approximately 80,000 clones, roughly 79% of them appearing once. The sequenced sample consisted of peripheral blood. These receptors all come from an elderly man with acute or convalescent COVID-19. The CDR3 runs from the conserved cysteine through the conserved F or W. The D gene is left open where the match is weak. For some rows the clone size is stated as once, few or many, or as a class when expanded; others skip it.

CDR3 protein: CASSLGQGGLYSNQPQHF; CDR3 DNA: TGTGCCAGCAGTCTCGGACAGGGAGGTCTATATAGCAATCAGCCCCAGCATTTT; J gene: TRBJ1-5; clone size: -; V gene: TRBV6-6; D gene: TRBD1
CDR3 protein: CASSPPGSYTGELFF; CDR3 DNA: TGTGCCAGCAGTCCACCCGGTTCTTACACCGGGGAGCTGTTTTTT; J gene: TRBJ2-2; clone size: -; V gene: TRBV6-2/TRBV6-3; D gene: -
CDR3 protein: CASTLRGLGEQYF; CDR3 DNA: TGTGCCAGCACCTTGAGGGGCCTCGGGGAGCAGTACTTC; J gene: TRBJ2-7; clone size: few; V gene: TRBV5-4; D gene: -
CDR3 protein: CSVPSASGSEETQYF; CDR3 DNA: TGCAGCGTCCCTTCAGCTAGCGGGAGCGAAGAGACCCAGTACTTC; J gene: TRBJ2-5; clone size: -; V gene: TRBV29-1; D gene: TRBD2
CDR3 protein: CASSLSGGGYGYTF; CDR3 DNA: TGCGCCAGCAGCTTGTCAGGGGGAGGCTATGGCTACACCTTC; J gene: TRBJ1-2; clone size: -; V gene: TRBV5-1; D gene: TRBD1
CDR3 protein: CAWSVNFVNEQFF; CDR3 DNA: TGTGCCTGGAGTGTTAACTTTGTTAATGAGCAGTTCTTC; J gene: TRBJ2-1; clone size: -; V gene: TRBV30; D gene: -
CDR3 protein: CASSFSGLFSEQYF; CDR3 DNA: TGTGCCAGCAGCTTCTCTGGGCTTTTTTCGGAGCAGTACTTC; J gene: TRBJ2-7; clone size: -; V gene: TRBV7-9; D gene: -
CDR3 protein: CASSLGTKTGELFF; CDR3 DNA: TGTGCCAGCAGCTTAGGGACTAAAACCGGGGAGCTGTTTTTT; J gene: TRBJ2-2; clone size: -; V gene: TRBV11-2; D gene: -
CDR3 protein: CASSLGPGGTDTQYF; CDR3 DNA: TGCGCCAGCAGCTTGGGTCCAGGGGGAACAGATACGCAGTATTTT; J gene: TRBJ2-3; clone size: -; V gene: TRBV5-1; D gene: TRBD1
CDR3 protein: CATSRGTVNSGNTIYF; CDR3 DNA: TGTGCCACCAGCAGAGGGACAGTTAACTCTGGAAACACCATATATTTT; J gene: TRBJ1-3; clone size: -; V gene: TRBV15; D gene: -
CDR3 protein: CASGLPGQGGSWGYTF; CDR3 DNA: TGTGCCAGCGGACTCCCGGGACAGGGGGGATCATGGGGCTACACCTTC; J gene: TRBJ1-2; clone size: -; V gene: TRBV3-1/TRBV3-2; D gene: TRBD1
CDR3 protein: CASSLVRNTEAFF; CDR3 DNA: TGTGCCAGCAGCTTAGTGCGGAACACTGAAGCTTTCTTT; J gene: TRBJ1-1; clone size: -; V gene: TRBV7-2; D gene: -
CDR3 protein: CASSPWTGGTGMTDTQYF; CDR3 DNA: TGTGCCAGCTCACCCTGGACAGGGGGAACTGGTATGACAGATACGCAGTATTTT; J gene: TRBJ2-3; clone size: -; V gene: TRBV18; D gene: TRBD1
CDR3 protein: CASMGDRGRRETQYF; CDR3 DNA: TGTGCCAGCATGGGGGACAGGGGGCGCAGGGAGACCCAGTACTTC; J gene: TRBJ2-5; clone size: -; V gene: TRBV2; D gene: TRBD1
CDR3 protein: CASSSGGSGDTQYF; CDR3 DNA: TGTGCCAGCAGCTCGGGGGGTTCGGGAGATACGCAGTATTTT; J gene: TRBJ2-3; clone size: -; V gene: TRBV7-3; D gene: TRBD2
CDR3 protein: CASSPTGEMRRAFF; CDR3 DNA: TGTGCCAGCAGTCCGACAGGGGAGATGAGAAGAGCTTTCTTT; J gene: TRBJ1-1; clone size: -; V gene: TRBV28; D gene: TRBD1
CDR3 protein: CASSQTGPTNEKLFF; CDR3 DNA: TGTGCCAGCAGCCAAACAGGGCCCACTAATGAAAAACTGTTTTTT; J gene: TRBJ1-4; clone size: few; V gene: TRBV28; D gene: -
CDR3 protein: CASSFGTGGDNEKLFF; CDR3 DNA: TGCGCCAGCAGCTTCGGGACAGGCGGGGATAATGAAAAACTGTTTTTT; J gene: TRBJ1-4; clone size: -; V gene: TRBV5-1; D gene: TRBD1
CDR3 protein: CASSIPTVNTEAFF; CDR3 DNA: TGTGCCAGTAGTATTCCGACAGTGAACACTGAAGCTTTCTTT; J gene: TRBJ1-1; clone size: few; V gene: TRBV19; D gene: -
CDR3 protein: CASSRPGQGATGELFF; CDR3 DNA: TGTGCCAGCTCACGCCCGGGACAGGGGGCTACCGGGGAGCTGTTTTTT; J gene: TRBJ2-2; clone size: -; V gene: TRBV18; D gene: TRBD1
CDR3 protein: CASSDRQGGHTEAFF; CDR3 DNA: TGTGCCAGCAGCGACCGACAGGGGGGCCACACTGAAGCTTTCTTT; J gene: TRBJ1-1; clone size: -; V gene: TRBV7-2; D gene: TRBD1
CDR3 protein: CASSLDLAGARKGYTF; CDR3 DNA: TGTGCCAGCAGCTTGGATCTCGCGGGGGCGAGGAAGGGCTACACCTTC; J gene: TRBJ1-2; clone size: -; V gene: TRBV5-4; D gene: -
CDR3 protein: CASSPGLAVSYEQYF; CDR3 DNA: TGCGCCAGCAGCCCGGGACTAGCGGTCTCCTACGAGCAGTACTTC; J gene: TRBJ2-7; clone size: few; V gene: TRBV5-1; D gene: TRBD2
CDR3 protein: CSVEAVQGTDTQYF; CDR3 DNA: TGCAGCGTTGAAGCCGTACAGGGAACAGATACGCAGTATTTT; J gene: TRBJ2-3; clone size: many; V gene: TRBV29-1; D gene: -
CDR3 protein: CAWTGGTNTGELFF; CDR3 DNA: TGTGCCTGGACGGGGGGAACTAACACCGGGGAGCTGTTTTTT; J gene: TRBJ2-2; clone size: -; V gene: TRBV30; D gene: TRBD2